This T cell receptor (beta chain) was recorded in a study of OX40 agonist ivuxolimab in advanced cancers. Overall study: At 0.01 to 10 mg/kg, ivuxolimab was administered intravenously to patients every 2 weeks. Patients assigned to dose escalation were diagnosed with hepatocellular carcinoma, melanoma, renal cell or head and neck cancer. About 40% of patients had received prior checkpoint inhibitor therapy.

Regarding the study as a whole: Averaging showed that CD8+ T cells had more expanded clones than CD4+ did.

Clones were read by immunoSEQ multiplex PCR, and TCRdb kept only the in-frame ones, dropping some. The table records about 34,000 clones, 83% of them present only once. With respect to this clone: Its target is not known.

V lost 4 bases and J lost 2; bases outside the gene matches: 2. Germline CDR1 MGHRA, CDR2 YSYEKL. The CDR3 consists of 14 residues. The clonotype originates from an adult with an advanced solid tumor such as melanoma, head and neck, liver or kidney cancer. Source: CD4+ or CD8+ T cells sorted from blood, taken in a trial of the OX40 agonist ivuxolimab. This chain connects TRBV4-1 to TRBJ2-7; 10 bases are a match to TRBD2. CDR3 sequence reads: CASSPSGRAYEQYF. CDR3 DNA: TGCGCCAGCAGCCCTAGCGGGAGAGCCTACGAGCAGTACTTC.